This T cell receptor beta chain was found in a study of blood T cell repertoires in COVID-19. There are 14 residues in the CDR3. The V gene's germline CDR1 is SNHLY and CDR2 FYNNEI. V was cut by 7 bases and J by 2 bases, with 15 bases left in between. The table lists this clone with a few counts. TCRdb keeps only in-frame clones here, not all; method: immunoSEQ multiplex PCR. This sample carries around 140,000 clones, about four fifths of them seen once, and the ten largest clones take 1.4% to 1.5%. The chain joins TRBV2 to TRBJ2-7; possible D gene TRBD2, 5 bases. This sequence was found in a man in his fifties or sixties with acute or convalescent COVID-19. Sequencing used peripheral blood. CDR3 region: CASKRTVTTYEQYF. Here the CDR3 DNA reads TGTGCCAGCAAGAGGACTGTCACTACCTACGAGCAGTACTTC.